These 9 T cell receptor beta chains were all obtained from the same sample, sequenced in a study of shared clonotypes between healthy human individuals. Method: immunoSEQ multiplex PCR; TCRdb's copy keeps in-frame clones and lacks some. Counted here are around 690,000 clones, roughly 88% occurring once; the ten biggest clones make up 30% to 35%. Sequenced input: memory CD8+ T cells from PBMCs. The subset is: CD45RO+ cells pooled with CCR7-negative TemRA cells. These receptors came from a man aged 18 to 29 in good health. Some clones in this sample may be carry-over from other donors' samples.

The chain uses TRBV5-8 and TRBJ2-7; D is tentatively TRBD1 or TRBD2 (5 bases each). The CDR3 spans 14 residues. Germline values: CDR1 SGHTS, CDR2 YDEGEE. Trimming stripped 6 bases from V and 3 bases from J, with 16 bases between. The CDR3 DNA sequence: TGTGCCAGCACCCTGGGGGTTGACGGCTACGAGCAGTACTTC. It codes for CASTLGVDGYEQYF.

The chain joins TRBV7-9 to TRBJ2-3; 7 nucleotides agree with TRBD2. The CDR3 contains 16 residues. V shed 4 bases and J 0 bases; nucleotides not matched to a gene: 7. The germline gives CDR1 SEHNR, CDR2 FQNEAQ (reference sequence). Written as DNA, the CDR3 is TGTGCCAGCAGCTACCTAGCGGAACCTAGCACAGATACGCAGTATTTT. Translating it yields CASSYLAEPSTDTQYF.

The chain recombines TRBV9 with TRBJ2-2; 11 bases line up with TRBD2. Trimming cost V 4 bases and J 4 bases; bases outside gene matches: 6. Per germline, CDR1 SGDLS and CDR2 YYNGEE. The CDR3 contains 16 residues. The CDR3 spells CASSLLAGESTGELFF. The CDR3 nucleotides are TGTGCCAGCAGCTTACTAGCGGGAGAGTCCACCGGGGAGCTGTTTTTT.

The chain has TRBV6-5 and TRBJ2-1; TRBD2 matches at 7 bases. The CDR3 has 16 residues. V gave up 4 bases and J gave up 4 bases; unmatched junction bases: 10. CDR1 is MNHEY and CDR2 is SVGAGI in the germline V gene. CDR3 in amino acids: CASSWRGSTLYNEQFF. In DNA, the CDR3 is TGTGCCAGCAGTTGGCGCGGGAGTACCCTATACAATGAGCAGTTCTTC.

The CDR3 is CATPGRAYNEQFF. CDR3 DNA sequence: TGTGCCACCCCGGGCCGGGCTTACAATGAGCAGTTCTTC. The rearrangement uses TRBV2 and TRBJ2-1; no clear D gene. Germline V gene data show CDR1 as SNHLY and CDR2 as FYNNEI. The CDR3 is 13 amino acids. The germline V and J ends were trimmed by 10 bases and 4 bases, with 14 bases remaining between them.

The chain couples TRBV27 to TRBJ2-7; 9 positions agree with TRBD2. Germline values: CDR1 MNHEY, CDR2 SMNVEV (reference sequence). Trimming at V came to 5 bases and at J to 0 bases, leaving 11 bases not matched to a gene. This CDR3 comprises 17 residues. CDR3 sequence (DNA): TGTGCCAGCAGTCCATGGGCGGGAGGGCCAAGCTCCTACGAGCAGTACTTC. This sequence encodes CASSPWAGGPSSYEQYF.

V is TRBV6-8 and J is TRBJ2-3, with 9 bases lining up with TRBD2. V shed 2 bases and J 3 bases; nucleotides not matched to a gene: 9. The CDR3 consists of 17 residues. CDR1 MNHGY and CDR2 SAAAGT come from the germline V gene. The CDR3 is CASSYPVLGLATDTQYF. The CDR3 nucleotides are TGTGCCAGCAGTTACCCGGTCTTGGGACTAGCAACAGATACGCAGTATTTT.

The CDR3 bases are TGCAGCGTTGAATCCGGAGTTGGGAACATTCAGTACTTC. Its translation: CSVESGVGNIQYF. The rearrangement joins TRBV29-1 to TRBJ2-4; the D is unclear. The V gene's germline CDR1 is SQVTM and CDR2 ANQGSEA. The CDR3 runs 13 residues. Trimming shortened V by 2 bases and J by 7 bases, and 12 bases separated the two germline ends.

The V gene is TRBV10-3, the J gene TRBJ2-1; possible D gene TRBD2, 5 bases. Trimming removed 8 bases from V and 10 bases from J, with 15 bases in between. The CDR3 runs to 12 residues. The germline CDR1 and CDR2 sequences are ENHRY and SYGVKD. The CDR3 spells CAIRNSGGEQFF. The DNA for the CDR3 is TGTGCCATCCGCAACAGCGGTGGGGAGCAGTTCTTC.